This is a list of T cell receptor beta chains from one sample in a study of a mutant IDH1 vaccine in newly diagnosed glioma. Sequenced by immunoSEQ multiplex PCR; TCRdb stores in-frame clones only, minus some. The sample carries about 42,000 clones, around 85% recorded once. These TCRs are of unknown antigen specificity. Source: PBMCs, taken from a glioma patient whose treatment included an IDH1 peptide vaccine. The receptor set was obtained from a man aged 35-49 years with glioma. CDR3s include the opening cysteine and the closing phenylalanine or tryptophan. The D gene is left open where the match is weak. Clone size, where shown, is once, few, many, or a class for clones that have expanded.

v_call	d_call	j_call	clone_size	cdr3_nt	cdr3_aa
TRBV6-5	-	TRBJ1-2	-	TGTGCCAGCAGATCTACGTCTCTGGGGGCTTATGGCTACACCTTC	CASRSTSLGAYGYTF
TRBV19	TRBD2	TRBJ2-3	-	TGTGCCAGTCAACGAATAGCGGGAGTATTGGATACGCAGTATTTT	CASQRIAGVLDTQYF
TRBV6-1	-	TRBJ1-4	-	TGTGCCAGCAGTGCAAGCCAATACTACAAGAGCAGTGAAAAACTGTTTTTT	CASSASQYYKSSEKLFF
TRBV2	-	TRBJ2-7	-	TGTGCCAGCAGTGACGTTTTCTCCTACGAGCAGTACTTC	CASSDVFSYEQYF
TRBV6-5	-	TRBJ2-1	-	TGTGCCAGCAGCCACGGAGGGTTGGAGTTCTTC	CASSHGGLEFF
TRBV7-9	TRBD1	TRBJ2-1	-	TGTGCCAGCAGCATACGACAGGGTCCGACCCCGTCTAATTACAATGAGCAGTTCTTC	CASSIRQGPTPSNYNEQFF
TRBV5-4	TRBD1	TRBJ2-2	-	TGTGCCAGCAGCTCGCCCCGGTTTGGGACAGGGGGCTTTGCCGGGGAGCTGTTTTTT	CASSSPRFGTGGFAGELFF
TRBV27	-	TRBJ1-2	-	TGTGCCACCATACCGCTCGGGTTAAACTCCTATGGCTACACCTTC	CATIPLGLNSYGYTF
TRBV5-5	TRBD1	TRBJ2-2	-	TGTGCCAGCAGCTTACGACAGGGGACGAACACCGGGGAGCTGTTTTTT	CASSLRQGTNTGELFF
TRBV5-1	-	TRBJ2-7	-	TGCGCCAGCAGCCTGCCGGGCGGCGACGAGCAGTACTTC	CASSLPGGDEQYF
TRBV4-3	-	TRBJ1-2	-	TGCGCCAGCAGCCAAGCTGGGGGGTTCTATGGCTACACCTTC	CASSQAGGFYGYTF
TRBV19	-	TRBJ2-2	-	TGTGCCAGTAATATAGGCAGCGCGAACACCGGGGAGCTGTTTTTT	CASNIGSANTGELFF
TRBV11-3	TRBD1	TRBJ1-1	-	TGTGCCAGCAGTACCGGGACAGGGGGCTTGATGAACACTGAAGCTTTCTTT	CASSTGTGGLMNTEAFF
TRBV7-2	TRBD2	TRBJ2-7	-	TGTGCCAGCAGCTTCAGGACTAGCGGGAGCTACGAGCAGTACTTC	CASSFRTSGSYEQYF
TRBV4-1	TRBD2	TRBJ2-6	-	TGCGCCAGCAGTCTAGCGGGAGCTGGGGCCAACGTCCTGACTTTC	CASSLAGAGANVLTF
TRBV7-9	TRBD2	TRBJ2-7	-	TGTGCCAGCACGGTTTTAGCGGGAGAGGGCTACGAGCAGTACTTC	CASTVLAGEGYEQYF
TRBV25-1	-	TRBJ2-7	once	TGTGCCAGCAGTGATTTCTCGGGACCTTCCTACGAGCAGTACTTC	CASSDFSGPSYEQYF
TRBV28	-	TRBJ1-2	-	TGTGCCAGCAGTTTATTTTTTGGCTACACCTTC	CASSLFFGYTF
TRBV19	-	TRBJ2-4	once	TGTGCCAGTAGTATAGACGGGATCAAAAACATTCAGTACTTC	CASSIDGIKNIQYF
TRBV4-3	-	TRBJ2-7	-	TGCGCCAGCAGCCAAGATGTGGGGGGAGGGGGATTATACGAGCAGTACTTC	CASSQDVGGGGLYEQYF
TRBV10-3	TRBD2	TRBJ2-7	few	TGTGCCATCAGCTCGACTAGCGGGAGTAACGAGCAGTACTTC	CAISSTSGSNEQYF
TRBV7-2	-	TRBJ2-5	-	TGTGCCAGCAGCACCTCACAAGAGACCCAGTACTTC	CASSTSQETQYF
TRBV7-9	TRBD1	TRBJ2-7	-	TGTGCCAGCAGCTTACGGACAGGGGGCCCCTACGAGCAGTACTTC	CASSLRTGGPYEQYF
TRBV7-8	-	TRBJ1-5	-	TGTGCCAGCAGCCGGGACAATCAGCCCCAGCATTTT	CASSRDNQPQHF
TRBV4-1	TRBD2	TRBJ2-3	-	TGCGCCAGCAGCCCAAGGGCGGGAGGAAACACAGATACGCAGTATTTT	CASSPRAGGNTDTQYF
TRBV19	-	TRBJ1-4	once	TGTGCCAGTAGTAACAGGATTCTAACGACTAATGAAAAACTGTTTTTT	CASSNRILTTNEKLFF
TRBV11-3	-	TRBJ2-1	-	TGTGCCAGCAGCTTAGGGTCATCTGGCGGACCGTTCTTC	CASSLGSSGGPFF
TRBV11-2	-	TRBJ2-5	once	TGTGCCAGCAGCTACACCCCTAGCGACCAAGAGACCCAGTACTTC	CASSYTPSDQETQYF
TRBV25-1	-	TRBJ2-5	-	TGTGCCAGCAGTGAAAACAGGGAAATAGGCGCGGAGACCCAGTACTTC	CASSENREIGAETQYF
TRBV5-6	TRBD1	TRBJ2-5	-	TGTGCCAGCAGCTCAGGACAGGGTATGGAGACCCAGTACTTC	CASSSGQGMETQYF
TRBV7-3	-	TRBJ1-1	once	TGTGCCAGCAGATCGTCGGGTTCGGGGTTGACTGAAGCTTTCTTT	CASRSSGSGLTEAFF
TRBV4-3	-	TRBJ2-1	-	TGCGCCAGCAGCCAAGACGAAGCGGGTCGGAGCTCCTACAATGAGCAGTTCTTC	CASSQDEAGRSSYNEQFF
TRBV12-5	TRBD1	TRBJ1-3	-	TGTGCTAGTGGGCCGACAGGGGCTGGAAACACCATATATTTT	CASGPTGAGNTIYF
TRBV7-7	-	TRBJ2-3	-	TGTGCCAGCAGCTTGTCTGCCACTGGGAATACGCAGTATTTT	CASSLSATGNTQYF
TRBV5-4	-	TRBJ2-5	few	TGTGCCAGCAGCTTAGAGCCACAAGAGACCCAGTACTTC	CASSLEPQETQYF
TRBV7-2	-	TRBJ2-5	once	TGTGCCAGCAATCGGAGGGCACTCCAAGAGACCCAGTACTTC	CASNRRALQETQYF
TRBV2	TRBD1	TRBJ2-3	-	TGTGCCAGCAGTGTATGGGACAGGGGGATGGAAGGGAGCACAGATACGCAGTATTTT	CASSVWDRGMEGSTDTQYF
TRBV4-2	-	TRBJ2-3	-	TGTGCCAGCAGCCAAGACTCCCCCCCGGATACGCAGTATTTT	CASSQDSPPDTQYF
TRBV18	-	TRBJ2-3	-	TGTGCCAGCTCACCAAAAGGAGATACGCAGTATTTT	CASSPKGDTQYF
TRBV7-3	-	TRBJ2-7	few	TGTGCCAGCAGCCGTAGCCAGGGGCACGAGCAGTACTTC	CASSRSQGHEQYF
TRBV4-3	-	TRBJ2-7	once	TGCGCCAGCAGCCAAGTTCTCTCCTACGAGCAGTACTTC	CASSQVLSYEQYF